This T cell receptor beta chain was observed in a study of identical twins. Whole-study findings and limits: Conclusions were based on cross-sectional statistical analysis, without following the same donors. Cord blood beta clonotypes that were abundant carried fewer insertions, and memory repertoires showed no such trend.

There are many counts of this clonotype. Its specificity is unknown. TCRdb called the 5' RACE reads again in MiXCR, with one record for every CDR3 protein. The table includes 230,000 or so distinct CDR3 sequences, approximately 8.3% detected once. Germline V gives CDR1 SGHVS, CDR2 FQNEAQ. V dropped 3 bases and J dropped 5; count of bases not matched to a gene: 9. The CDR3 has 15 residues. Only healthy Caucasians were enrolled as donors. The sample was also reused in another study, on yellow fever vaccine responses in identical twins.

Sequenced material: CD8+ T cells sorted from blood. The clonotype was recovered from a woman between 18 and 30 years old in good health. The V gene is TRBV7-8, the J gene TRBJ2-5; 7 nucleotides line up with TRBD1. The CDR3 DNA sequence: TGTGCCAGCAGCTTCCGAGACAGGGAGAGGGAGACCCAGTACTTC. Translating gives CASSFRDRERETQYF.